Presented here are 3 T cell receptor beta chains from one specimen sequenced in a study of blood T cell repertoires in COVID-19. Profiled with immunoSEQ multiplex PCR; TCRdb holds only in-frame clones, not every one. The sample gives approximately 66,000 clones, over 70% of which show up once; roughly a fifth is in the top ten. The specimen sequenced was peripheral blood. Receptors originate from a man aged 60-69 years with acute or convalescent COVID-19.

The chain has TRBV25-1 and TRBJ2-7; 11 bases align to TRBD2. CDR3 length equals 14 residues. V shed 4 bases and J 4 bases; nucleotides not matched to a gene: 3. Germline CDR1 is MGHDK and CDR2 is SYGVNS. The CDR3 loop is CASSVTSGSYEQYF. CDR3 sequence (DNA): TGTGCCAGCAGTGTAACTAGCGGGAGTTACGAGCAGTACTTC.

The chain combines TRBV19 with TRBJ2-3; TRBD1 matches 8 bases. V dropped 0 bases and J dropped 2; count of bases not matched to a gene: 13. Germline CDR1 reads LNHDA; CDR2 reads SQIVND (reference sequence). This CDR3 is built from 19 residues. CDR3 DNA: TGTGCCAGTAGTATAGATTTAGTTCGACGGGACAGGTTCACAGATACGCAGTATTTT. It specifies CASSIDLVRRDRFTDTQYF.

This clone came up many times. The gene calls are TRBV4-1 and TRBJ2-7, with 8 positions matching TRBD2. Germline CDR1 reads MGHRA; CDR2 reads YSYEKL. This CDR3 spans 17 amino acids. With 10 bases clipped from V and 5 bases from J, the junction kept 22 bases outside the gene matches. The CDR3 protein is CATGGGSLADTEDEQYF. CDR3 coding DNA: TGCGCCACCGGGGGGGGGTCACTAGCGGACACAGAGGACGAGCAGTACTTC.